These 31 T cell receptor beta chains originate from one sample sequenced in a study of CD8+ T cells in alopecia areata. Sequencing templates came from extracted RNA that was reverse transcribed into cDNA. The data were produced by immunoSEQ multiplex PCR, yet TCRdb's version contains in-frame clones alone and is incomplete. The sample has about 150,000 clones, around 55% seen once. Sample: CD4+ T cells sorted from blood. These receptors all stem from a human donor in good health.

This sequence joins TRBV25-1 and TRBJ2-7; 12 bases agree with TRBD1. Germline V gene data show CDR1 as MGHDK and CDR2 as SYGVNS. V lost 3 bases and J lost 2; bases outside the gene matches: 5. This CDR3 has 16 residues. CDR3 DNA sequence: TGTGCCAGCAGTGAGGCCGGGACAGGGGGCCCCTACGAGCAGTACTTC. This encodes CASSEAGTGGPYEQYF.

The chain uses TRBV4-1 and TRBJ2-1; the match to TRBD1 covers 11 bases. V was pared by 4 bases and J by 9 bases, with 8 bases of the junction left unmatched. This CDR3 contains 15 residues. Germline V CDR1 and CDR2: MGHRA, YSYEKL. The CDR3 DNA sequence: TGCGCCAGCAGCCGGGACCGGGACAGGGGGGGTGAGCAGTTCTTC. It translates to CASSRDRDRGGEQFF.

The CDR3 region is CASSPTGDSSYEQYF. The CDR3 nucleotides read TGCGCCAGCAGCCCTACAGGGGATTCTTCCTACGAGCAGTACTTC. The chain links TRBV5-1 to TRBJ2-7, with TRBD1 matching over 7 bases. The germline gives CDR1 SGHRS, CDR2 YFSETQ. This CDR3 spans 15 amino acids. The trim removed 4 bases at V and 1 base at J, leaving 8 bases unmatched.

CDR3 amino acids: CASRPDLDGYTF. The CDR3 DNA follows: TGTGCCAGCAGGCCGGACCTGGATGGCTACACCTTC. The chain has TRBV2 and TRBJ1-2; D uncertain. V dropped 6 bases and J dropped 6 bases, with 11 bases sitting between them. The V gene's germline CDR1 is SNHLY and CDR2 FYNNEI. This CDR3 has 12 residues.

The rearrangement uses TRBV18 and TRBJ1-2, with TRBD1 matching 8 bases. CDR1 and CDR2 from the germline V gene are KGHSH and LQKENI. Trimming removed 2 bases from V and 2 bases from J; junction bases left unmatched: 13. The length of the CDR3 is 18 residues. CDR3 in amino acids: CASSPNLLDRAHNYGYTF. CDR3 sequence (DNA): TGTGCCAGCTCACCAAACTTATTGGACAGGGCCCACAACTATGGCTACACCTTC.

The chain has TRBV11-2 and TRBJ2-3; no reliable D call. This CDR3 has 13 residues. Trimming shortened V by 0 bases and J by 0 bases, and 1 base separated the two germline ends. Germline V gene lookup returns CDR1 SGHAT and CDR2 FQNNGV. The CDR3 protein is CASSLDSTDTQYF. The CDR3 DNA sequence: TGTGCCAGCAGCTTAGACAGCACAGATACGCAGTATTTT.

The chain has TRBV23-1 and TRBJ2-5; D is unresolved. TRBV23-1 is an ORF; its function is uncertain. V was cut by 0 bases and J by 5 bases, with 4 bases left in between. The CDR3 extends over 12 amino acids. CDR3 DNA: TGCGCCAGCAGTCAATCTTGGGAGACCCAGTACTTC. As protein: CASSQSWETQYF.

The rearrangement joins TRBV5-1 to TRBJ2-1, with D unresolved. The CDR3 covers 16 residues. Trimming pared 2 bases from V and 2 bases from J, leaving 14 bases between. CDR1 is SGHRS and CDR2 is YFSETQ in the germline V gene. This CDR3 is CASSLGLVSPYNEQFF. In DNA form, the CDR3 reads TGCGCCAGCAGCTTAGGGTTGGTAAGTCCCTACAATGAGCAGTTCTTC.

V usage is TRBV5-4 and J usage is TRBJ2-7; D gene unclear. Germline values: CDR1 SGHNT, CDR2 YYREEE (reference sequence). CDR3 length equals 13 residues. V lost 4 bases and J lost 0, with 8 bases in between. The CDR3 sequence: CASSPRNSYEQYF. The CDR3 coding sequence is TGTGCCAGCAGCCCCCGGAACTCCTACGAGCAGTACTTC.

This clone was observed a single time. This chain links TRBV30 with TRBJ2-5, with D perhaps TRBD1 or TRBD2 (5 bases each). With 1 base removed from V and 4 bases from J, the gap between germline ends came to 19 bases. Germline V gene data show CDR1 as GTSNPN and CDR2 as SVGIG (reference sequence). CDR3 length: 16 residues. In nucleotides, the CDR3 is TGTGCCTGGAGTGGGGCGACGGGACGGAGGTCAGAGACCCAGTACTTC. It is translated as CAWSGATGRRSETQYF.

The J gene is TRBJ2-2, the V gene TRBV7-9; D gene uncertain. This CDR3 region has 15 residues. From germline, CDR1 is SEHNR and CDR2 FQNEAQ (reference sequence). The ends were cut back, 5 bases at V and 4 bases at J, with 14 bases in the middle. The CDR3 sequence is CASSERATGTGELFF. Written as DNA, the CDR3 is TGTGCCAGCAGCGAAAGGGCAACGGGCACCGGGGAGCTGTTTTTT.

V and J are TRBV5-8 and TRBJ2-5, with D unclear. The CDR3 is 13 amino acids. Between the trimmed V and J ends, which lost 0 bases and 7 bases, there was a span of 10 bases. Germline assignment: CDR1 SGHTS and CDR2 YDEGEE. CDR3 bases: TGTGCCAGCAGCTTGGGAGCAGAAGCGACCCAGTACTTC. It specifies CASSLGAEATQYF.

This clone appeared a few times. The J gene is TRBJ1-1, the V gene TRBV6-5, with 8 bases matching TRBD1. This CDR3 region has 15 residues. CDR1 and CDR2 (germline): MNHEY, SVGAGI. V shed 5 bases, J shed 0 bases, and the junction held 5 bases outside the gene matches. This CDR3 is CASSRQGTMNTEAFF. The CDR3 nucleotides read TGTGCCAGCAGTCGACAGGGGACCATGAACACTGAAGCTTTCTTT.

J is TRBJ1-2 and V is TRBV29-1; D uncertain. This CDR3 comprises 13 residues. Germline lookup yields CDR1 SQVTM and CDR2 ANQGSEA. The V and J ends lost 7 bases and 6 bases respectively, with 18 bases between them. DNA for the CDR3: TGCAGCGCCGAGAGGCCCGGAGGCCATGGCTACACCTTC. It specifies CSAERPGGHGYTF.

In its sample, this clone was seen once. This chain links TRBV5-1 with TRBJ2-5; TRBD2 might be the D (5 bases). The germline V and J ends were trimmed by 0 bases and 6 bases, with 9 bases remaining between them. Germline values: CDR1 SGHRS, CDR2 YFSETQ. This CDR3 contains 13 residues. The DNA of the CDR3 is TGCGCCAGCAGCTTGGTTCGGGAAAAGACCCAGTACTTC. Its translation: CASSLVREKTQYF.

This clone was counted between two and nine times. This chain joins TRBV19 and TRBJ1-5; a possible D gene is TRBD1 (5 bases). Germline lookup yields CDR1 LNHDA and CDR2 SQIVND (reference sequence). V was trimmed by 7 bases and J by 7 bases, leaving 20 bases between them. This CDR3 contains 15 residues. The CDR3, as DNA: TGTGCCAGTACAAGGGGAGATCGGATTGGACAGCCCCAGCATTTT. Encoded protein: CASTRGDRIGQPQHF. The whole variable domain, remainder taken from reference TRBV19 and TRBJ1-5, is DGGITQSPKYLFRKEGQNVTLSCEQNLNHDAMYWYRQDPGQGLRLIYYSQIVNDFQKGDIAEGYSVSREKKESFPLTVTSAQKNPTAFYLCASTRGDRIGQPQHFGDGTRLSIL.

The CDR3 loop is CASSVTGGRQPQHF. The CDR3, as DNA: TGTGCCAGCAGCGTGACAGGGGGCAGGCAGCCCCAGCATTTT. The chain joins TRBV9 to TRBJ1-5; 10 nucleotides line up with TRBD1. The CDR3 runs 14 residues. The trim removed 2 bases at V and 7 bases at J, leaving 3 bases unmatched. In germline, CDR1 is SGDLS, CDR2 YYNGEE.

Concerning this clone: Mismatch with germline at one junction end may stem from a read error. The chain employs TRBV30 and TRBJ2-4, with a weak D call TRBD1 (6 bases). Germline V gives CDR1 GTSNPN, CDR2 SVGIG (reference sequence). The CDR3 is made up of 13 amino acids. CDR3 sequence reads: CAWSRDGPRGHRF. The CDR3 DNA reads TGTGCCTGGAGTCGAGATGGCCCCAGGGGTCATCGCTTC. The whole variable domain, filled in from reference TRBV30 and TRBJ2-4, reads SQTIHQWPATLVQPVGSPLSLECTVEGTSNPNLYWYRQAAGRGLQLLFYSVGIGQISSEVPQNLSASRPQDRQFILSSKKLLLSDSGFYLCAWSRDGPRGHRFGAGTRLSVL.

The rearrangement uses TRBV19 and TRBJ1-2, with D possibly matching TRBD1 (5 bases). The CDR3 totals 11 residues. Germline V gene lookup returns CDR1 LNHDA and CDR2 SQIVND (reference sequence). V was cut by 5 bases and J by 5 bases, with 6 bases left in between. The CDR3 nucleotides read TGTGCCAGTAGTTGGACATATGGCTACACCTTC. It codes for CASSWTYGYTF.

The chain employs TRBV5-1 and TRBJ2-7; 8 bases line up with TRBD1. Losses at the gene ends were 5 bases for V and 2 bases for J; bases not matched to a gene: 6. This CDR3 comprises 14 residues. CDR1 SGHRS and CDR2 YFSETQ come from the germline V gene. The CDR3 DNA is TGCGCCAGCAGACCGGGACAGGAGCCCTACGAGCAGTACTTC. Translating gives CASRPGQEPYEQYF.

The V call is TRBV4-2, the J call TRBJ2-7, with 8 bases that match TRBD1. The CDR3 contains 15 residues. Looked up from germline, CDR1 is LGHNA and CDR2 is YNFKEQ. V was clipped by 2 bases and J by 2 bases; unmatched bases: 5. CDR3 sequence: CASSQPDRGPYEQYF. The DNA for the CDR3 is TGTGCCAGCAGCCAACCCGACAGGGGCCCCTACGAGCAGTACTTC.

CDR3 region: CASSSHNQETQYF. In nucleotides, the CDR3 is TGCGCCAGCAGCTCCCATAACCAAGAGACCCAGTACTTC. The J gene is TRBJ2-5, the V gene TRBV5-1; D gene uncertain. V lost 3 bases and J 0 bases, leaving 6 bases between the germline ends. CDR3 length: 13 residues. CDR1 is SGHRS and CDR2 is YFSETQ in the germline V gene.

The CDR3 nucleotides are TGCGCCAGCAGCTTGAGGGGGATGAACACTGAAGCTTTCTTT. Translating gives CASSLRGMNTEAFF. The V and J genes are TRBV5-1 and TRBJ1-1; weak D call: TRBD1 (6 bases). This CDR3 has 14 amino acids. Germline CDR1 reads SGHRS; CDR2 reads YFSETQ. Trimming stripped 1 base from V and 0 bases from J, with 7 bases between.

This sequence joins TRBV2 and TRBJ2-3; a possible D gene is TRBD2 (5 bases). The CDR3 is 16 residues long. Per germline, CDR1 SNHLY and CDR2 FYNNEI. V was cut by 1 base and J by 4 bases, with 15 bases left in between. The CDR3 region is CASSEVNSISADTQYF. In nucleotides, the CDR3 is TGTGCCAGCAGTGAAGTGAATAGTATTAGCGCAGATACGCAGTATTTT.

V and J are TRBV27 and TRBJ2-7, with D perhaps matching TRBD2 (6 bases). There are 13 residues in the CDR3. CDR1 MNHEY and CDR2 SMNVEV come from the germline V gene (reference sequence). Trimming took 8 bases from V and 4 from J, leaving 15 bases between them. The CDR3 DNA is TGTGCCAGCGGGATGACTGGGGGGTACGAGCAGTACTTC. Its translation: CASGMTGGYEQYF.

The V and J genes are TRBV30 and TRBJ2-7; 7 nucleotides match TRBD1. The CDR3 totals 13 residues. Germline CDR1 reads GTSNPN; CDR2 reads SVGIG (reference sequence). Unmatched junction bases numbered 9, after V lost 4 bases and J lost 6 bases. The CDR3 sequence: CAWKGTVPGEQYF. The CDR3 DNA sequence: TGTGCCTGGAAGGGGACAGTGCCGGGCGAGCAGTACTTC. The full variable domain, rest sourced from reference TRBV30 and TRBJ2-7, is SQTIHQWPATLVQPVGSPLSLECTVEGTSNPNLYWYRQAAGRGLQLLFYSVGIGQISSEVPQNLSASRPQDRQFILSSKKLLLSDSGFYLCAWKGTVPGEQYFGPGTRLTVT.

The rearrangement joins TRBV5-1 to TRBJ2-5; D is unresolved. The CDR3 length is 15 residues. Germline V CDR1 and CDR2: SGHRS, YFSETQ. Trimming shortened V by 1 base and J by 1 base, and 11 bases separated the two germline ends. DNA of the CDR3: TGCGCCAGCAGCTTGTTTGCCGGTCGCCAAGAGACCCAGTACTTC. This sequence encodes CASSLFAGRQETQYF.

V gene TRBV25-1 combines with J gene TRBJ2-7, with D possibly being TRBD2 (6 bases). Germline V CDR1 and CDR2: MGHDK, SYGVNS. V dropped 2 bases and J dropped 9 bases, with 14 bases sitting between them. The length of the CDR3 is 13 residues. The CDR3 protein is CASSEIEGTAQYF. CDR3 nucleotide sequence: TGTGCCAGCAGTGAAATCGAAGGGACTGCGCAGTACTTC.

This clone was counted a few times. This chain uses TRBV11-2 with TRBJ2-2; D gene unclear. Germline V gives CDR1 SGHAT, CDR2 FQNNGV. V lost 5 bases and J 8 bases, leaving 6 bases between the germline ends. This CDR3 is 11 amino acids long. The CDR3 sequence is CASSPGGELFF. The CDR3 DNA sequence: TGTGCCAGCAGCCCAGGAGGGGAGCTGTTTTTT. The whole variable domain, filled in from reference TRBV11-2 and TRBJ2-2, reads EAGVAQSPRYKIIEKRQSVAFWCNPISGHATLYWYQQILGQGPKLLIQFQNNGVVDDSQLPKDRFSAERLKGVDSTLKIQPAKLEDSAVYLCASSPGGELFFGEGSRLTVL.

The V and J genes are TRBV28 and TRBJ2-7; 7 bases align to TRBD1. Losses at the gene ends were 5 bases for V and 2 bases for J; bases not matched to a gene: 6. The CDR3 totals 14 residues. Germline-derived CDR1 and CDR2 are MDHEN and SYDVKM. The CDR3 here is CASSRRQGPYEQYF. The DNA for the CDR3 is TGTGCCAGCAGTCGCCGACAGGGACCCTACGAGCAGTACTTC.

The DNA for the CDR3 is TGCAGCGTTGATTGGCGGGGAAGCTCCTACAATGAGCAGTTCTTC. Translation: CSVDWRGSSYNEQFF. The rearrangement uses TRBV29-1 and TRBJ2-1, with D tentatively TRBD2 (6 bases). V was trimmed by 3 bases and J by 0 bases, leaving 12 bases between them. CDR3 length: 15 amino acids. Germline CDR1 and CDR2: SQVTM and ANQGSEA.